This passage covers 10 T cell receptor beta chains from one sample sequenced in a study of human T cells and chemical hapten exposure. TCRdb re-analysed the RACE reads in MiXCR, keeping a single row per CDR3 protein. Of around 80,000 distinct CDR3 sequences in the sample, roughly 8.7% were seen once. The time point here: healthy volunteer bleed at 6 weeks. Researchers extracted total RNA from unfractionated whole blood. Sequencing was performed on whole blood. The receptors here all came from a male donor in good health. Some clones in this sample may be carry-over from other donors' samples.

Many counts were recorded for this clonotype. The rearrangement joins TRBV12-3 or TRBV12-4 to TRBJ1-5, with D unresolved. Trimming stripped 1 base from V and 3 bases from J, with 16 bases between. The CDR3 runs to 17 residues. The CDR3 spells CASSLGGPDYANQPQHF. CDR3 bases: TGTGCCAGCAGTTTAGGAGGACCGGATTATGCCAATCAGCCCCAGCATTTT.

The CDR3 DNA is TGTGCCATCAGTGACAGCCCCTACGAGCAGTACTTC. Protein: CAISDSPYEQYF. The chain uses TRBV10-3 and TRBJ2-7; D is undetermined. In germline, CDR1 is ENHRY, CDR2 SYGVKD. Trimming took off 3 bases at V and 2 bases at J, with 5 bases between the two ends. This CDR3 spans 12 amino acids.

This clonotype was observed a handful of times. V is TRBV4-2 and J is TRBJ1-2; 10 bases are shared with TRBD1. Trimming cost V 5 bases and J 0 bases; bases outside gene matches: 9. This CDR3 contains 17 residues. Germline-derived CDR1 and CDR2 are LGHNA and YNFKEQ. CDR3 residues: CASSEGTGVISNYGYTF. The CDR3 DNA is TGTGCCAGCAGCGAAGGGACAGGGGTGATCTCTAACTATGGCTACACCTTC.

The CDR3: CASSQVPGTNTGELFF. The CDR3 DNA sequence: TGTGCCAGCAGCCAAGTTCCAGGGACGAACACCGGGGAGCTGTTTTTT. The chain carries TRBV14 and TRBJ2-2; TRBD1 might be the D (5 bases). Trimming left V 1 base short and J 0 bases short, with 9 bases between. Germline loops: CDR1 SGHDN, CDR2 FVKESK. This CDR3 has 16 residues.

The J gene is TRBJ1-2, the V gene TRBV9, with D possibly TRBD1 on 6 matching bases. Per the germline V gene, CDR1 is SGDLS and CDR2 is YYNGEE. Between the trimmed V and J ends, which lost 3 bases and 4 bases, there was a span of 19 bases. The CDR3 is 16 residues long. The CDR3 sequence is CASSADPRGASYGYTF. The CDR3 DNA follows: TGTGCCAGCAGCGCCGATCCCCGGGGGGCGAGCTATGGCTACACCTTC.

The gene calls are TRBV12-3 or TRBV12-4 and TRBJ1-5; D might be TRBD1 (5 bases). V gave up 3 bases and J gave up 4 bases, with 10 bases separating them. There are 14 residues in the CDR3. In nucleotides, the CDR3 is TGTGCCAGCAGTTTTAGACAGAGAAATCAGCCCCAGCATTTT. This codes for CASSFRQRNQPQHF.

This clonotype was seen ten or more times. The rearrangement links TRBV2 to TRBJ2-2; TRBD2 agrees at 9 bases. V dropped 7 bases and J dropped 5; count of bases not matched to a gene: 8. The CDR3 has 15 amino acids. The V gene's germline CDR1 is SNHLY and CDR2 FYNNEI. The CDR3 region is CASKPASGTTGELFF. The CDR3 DNA is TGTGCCAGCAAGCCGGCTAGCGGGACGACCGGGGAGCTGTTTTTT.

This rearrangement joins TRBV5-6 to TRBJ1-5; 9 bases align to TRBD1. Germline lookup yields CDR1 SGHDT and CDR2 YYEEEE. The CDR3 has 15 residues. The V segment lost 4 bases and the J segment 3 bases; nucleotides outside the gene matches: 5. CDR3 coding DNA: TGTGCCAGCAGCCTACAGGGGGCGGACAATCAGCCCCAGCATTTT. As protein: CASSLQGADNQPQHF.

This sequence joins TRBV10-3 and TRBJ2-1; 7 bases are shared with TRBD2. The CDR3 sequence is 16 residues long. CDR1 is ENHRY and CDR2 is SYGVKD in the germline V gene. With 11 bases clipped from V and 2 bases from J, the junction kept 15 bases outside the gene matches. This CDR3 is CASMAWSGATYNEQFF. The CDR3, as DNA: TGTGCCTCAATGGCCTGGAGCGGGGCAACCTACAATGAGCAGTTCTTC.

In this sample, this clonotype turned up a few times. The rearrangement uses TRBV6-2 or TRBV6-3 and TRBJ2-4; 7 bases fit TRBD2. The J segment lost 6 bases and the V segment lost 5 bases, leaving 7 bases of the junction unmatched. The CDR3 has 14 amino acids. Germline CDR1 reads MNHEY; CDR2 reads SVGEGT. CDR3 region: CASSPPGTINIQYF. CDR3 nucleotide sequence: TGTGCCAGCAGTCCCCCCGGGACTATAAACATTCAGTACTTC.